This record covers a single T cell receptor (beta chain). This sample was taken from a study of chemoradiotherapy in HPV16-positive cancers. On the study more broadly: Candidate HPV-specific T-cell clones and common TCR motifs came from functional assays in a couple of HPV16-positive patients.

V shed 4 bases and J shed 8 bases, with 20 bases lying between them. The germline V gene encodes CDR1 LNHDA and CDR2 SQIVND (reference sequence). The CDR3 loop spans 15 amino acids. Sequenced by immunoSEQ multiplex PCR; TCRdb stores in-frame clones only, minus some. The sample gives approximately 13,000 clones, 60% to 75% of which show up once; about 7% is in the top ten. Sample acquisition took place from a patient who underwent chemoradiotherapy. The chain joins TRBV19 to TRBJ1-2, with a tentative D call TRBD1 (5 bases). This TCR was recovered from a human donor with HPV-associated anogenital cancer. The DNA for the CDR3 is TGTGCCAGTAGTACCCAAGGGGACCTCGGCCGAGGCTACACCTTC. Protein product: CASSTQGDLGRGYTF.